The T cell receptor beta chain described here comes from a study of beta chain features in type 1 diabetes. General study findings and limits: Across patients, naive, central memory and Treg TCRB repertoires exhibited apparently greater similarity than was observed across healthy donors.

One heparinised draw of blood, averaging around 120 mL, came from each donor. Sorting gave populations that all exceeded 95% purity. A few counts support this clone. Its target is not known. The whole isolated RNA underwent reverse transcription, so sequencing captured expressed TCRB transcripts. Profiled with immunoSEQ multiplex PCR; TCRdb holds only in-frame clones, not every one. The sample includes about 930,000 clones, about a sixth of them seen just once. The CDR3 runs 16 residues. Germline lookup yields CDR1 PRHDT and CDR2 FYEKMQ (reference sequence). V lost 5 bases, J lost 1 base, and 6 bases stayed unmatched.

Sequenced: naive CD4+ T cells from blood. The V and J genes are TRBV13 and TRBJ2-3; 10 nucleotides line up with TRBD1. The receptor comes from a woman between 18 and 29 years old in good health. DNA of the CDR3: TGTGCCAGCAGCCACCGACAGGGGGCGGGCACAGATACGCAGTATTTT. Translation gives CASSHRQGAGTDTQYF.